This T cell receptor (beta chain) was sequenced in a study of blood T cell repertoires in COVID-19. Study summary: Acute and convalescent COVID-19 samples came from the United States, Italy and Spain. Sample material is recorded as cDNA or gDNA derived from T cells, B-cell-depleted T cells, or PBMCs.

TCRdb's table, derived via immunoSEQ multiplex PCR, lists solely in-frame clones and lacks some. Here the sample spans 70,000 to 100,000 clones, around nine tenths being singletons. What was sequenced was peripheral blood. This TCR was sampled from a woman of 80 years or more with active COVID-19.

The CDR3: CASSFEGGINEQFF. CDR3 coding DNA: TGCGCCAGCAGCTTTGAGGGAGGTATCAATGAGCAGTTCTTC. The chain recombines TRBV5-1 with TRBJ2-1; weak D call: TRBD2 (6 bases). Trimming shortened V by 2 bases and J by 6 bases, and 12 bases separated the two germline ends. Germline V lookup: CDR1 SGHRS, CDR2 YFSETQ. The CDR3 consists of 14 residues.